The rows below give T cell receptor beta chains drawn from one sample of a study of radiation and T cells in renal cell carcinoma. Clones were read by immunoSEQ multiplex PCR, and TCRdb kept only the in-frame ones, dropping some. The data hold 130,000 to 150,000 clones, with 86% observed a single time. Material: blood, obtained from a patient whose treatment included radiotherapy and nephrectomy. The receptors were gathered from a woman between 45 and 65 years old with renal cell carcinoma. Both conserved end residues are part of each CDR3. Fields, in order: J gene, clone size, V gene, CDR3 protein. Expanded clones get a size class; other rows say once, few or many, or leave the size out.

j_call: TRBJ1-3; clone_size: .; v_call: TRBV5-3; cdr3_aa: CARRPGYSGNTIYF
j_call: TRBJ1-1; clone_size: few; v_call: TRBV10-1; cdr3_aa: CASQNGGTAEAFF
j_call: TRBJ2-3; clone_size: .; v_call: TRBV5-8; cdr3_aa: CASSLVGGLEDTQYF
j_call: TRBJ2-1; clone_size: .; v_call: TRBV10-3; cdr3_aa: CAISEGQGLAGQEQFF
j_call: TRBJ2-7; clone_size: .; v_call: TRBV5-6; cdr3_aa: CASSSRKGQRISYEQYF
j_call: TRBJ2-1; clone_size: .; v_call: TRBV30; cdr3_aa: CAWSIWGQGAVYNEQFF
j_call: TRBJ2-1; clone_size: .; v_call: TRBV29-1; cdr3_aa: CSVGIASYNEQFF
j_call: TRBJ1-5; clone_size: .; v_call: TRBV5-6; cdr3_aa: CASSLSGDQPQHF
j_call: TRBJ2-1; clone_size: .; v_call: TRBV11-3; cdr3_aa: CASSLRGELSSYNEQFF
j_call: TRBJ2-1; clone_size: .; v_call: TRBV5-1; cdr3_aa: CASRGQGVHNEQFF
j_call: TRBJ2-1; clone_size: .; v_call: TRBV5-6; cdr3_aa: CASSSGALTYNEQFF
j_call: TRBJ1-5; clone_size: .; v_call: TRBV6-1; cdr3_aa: CASSDGHSNQPQHF
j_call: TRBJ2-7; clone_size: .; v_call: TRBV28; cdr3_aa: CASSQQGGSYEQYF
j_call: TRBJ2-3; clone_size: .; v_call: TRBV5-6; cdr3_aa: CASRRAGYREADTQYF
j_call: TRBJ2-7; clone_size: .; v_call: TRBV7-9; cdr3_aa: CASSLSGSYYEQYF
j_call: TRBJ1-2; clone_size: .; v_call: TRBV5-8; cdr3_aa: CASSLGQGNYGYTF
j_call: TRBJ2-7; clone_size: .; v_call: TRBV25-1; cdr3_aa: CASRAGWYEQYF
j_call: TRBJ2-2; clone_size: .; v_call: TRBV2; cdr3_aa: CGGGSYTGELFF
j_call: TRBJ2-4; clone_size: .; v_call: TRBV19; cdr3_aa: CASSIWDGGTDIQYF
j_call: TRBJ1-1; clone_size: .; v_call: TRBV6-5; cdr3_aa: CASSYYTEAFF
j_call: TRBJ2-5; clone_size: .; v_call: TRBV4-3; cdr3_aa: CASSPLGRGETQYF
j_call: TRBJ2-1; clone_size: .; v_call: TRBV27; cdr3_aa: CASSFVYGGPYNEQFF
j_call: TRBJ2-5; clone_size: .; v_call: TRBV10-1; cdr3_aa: CASSESGRSRGQYF
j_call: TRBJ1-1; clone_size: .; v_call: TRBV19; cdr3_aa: CARGARTEAFF
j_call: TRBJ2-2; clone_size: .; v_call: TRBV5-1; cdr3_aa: CASSPGQGLAGELFF
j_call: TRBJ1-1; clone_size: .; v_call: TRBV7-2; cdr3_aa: CASSIQYTGGAGTEAFF
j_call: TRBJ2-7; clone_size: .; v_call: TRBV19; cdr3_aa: CASSPRREGYEQYF
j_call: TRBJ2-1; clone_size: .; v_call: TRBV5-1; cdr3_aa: CASSLDVAGGNEQFF
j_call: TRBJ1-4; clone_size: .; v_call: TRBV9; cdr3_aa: CASSVVGTANEKLFF
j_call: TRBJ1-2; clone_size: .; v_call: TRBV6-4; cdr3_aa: CASSEDPGQPVDTF
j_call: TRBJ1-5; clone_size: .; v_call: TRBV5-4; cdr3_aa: CASSLYSNQPQHF
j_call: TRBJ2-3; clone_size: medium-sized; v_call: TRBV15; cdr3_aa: CATSSSGTSGTTQYF
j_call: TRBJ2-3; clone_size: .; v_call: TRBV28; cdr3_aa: CASSANQRAQYF
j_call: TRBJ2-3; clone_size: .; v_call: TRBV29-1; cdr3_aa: CSVERDYGTQYF
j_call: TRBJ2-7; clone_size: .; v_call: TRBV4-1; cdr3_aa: CASSLGTGGAEQYF
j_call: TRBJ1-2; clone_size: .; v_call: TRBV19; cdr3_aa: CASRTVGAQGYTF
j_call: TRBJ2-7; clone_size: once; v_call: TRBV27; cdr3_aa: CASSLAGSPYEQYF
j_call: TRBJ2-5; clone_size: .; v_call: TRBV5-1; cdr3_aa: CASSSIPTLAGGYQETQYF
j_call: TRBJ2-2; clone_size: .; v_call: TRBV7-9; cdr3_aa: CASSFGRLGTGELFF
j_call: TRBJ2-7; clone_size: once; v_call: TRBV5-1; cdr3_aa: CASSIQGAAEQYF
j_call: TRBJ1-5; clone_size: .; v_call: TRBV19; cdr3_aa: CASGGDNSNQPQHF
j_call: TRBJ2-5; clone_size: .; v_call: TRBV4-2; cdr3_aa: CASSPRSTLKETQYF
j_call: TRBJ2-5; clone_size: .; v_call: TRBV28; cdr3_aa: CASSLGSAGETQYF
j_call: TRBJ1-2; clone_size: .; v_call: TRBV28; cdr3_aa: CARTTTGRVGGYTF
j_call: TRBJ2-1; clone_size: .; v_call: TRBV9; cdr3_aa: CASSSWTYGSYNEQFF
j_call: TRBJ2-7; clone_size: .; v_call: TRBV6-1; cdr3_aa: CASGLAGSYEQYF
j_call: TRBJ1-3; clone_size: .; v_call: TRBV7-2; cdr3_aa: CASSSPGGTIYF
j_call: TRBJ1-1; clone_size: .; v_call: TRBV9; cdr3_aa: CASSVGGHPNTEAFF
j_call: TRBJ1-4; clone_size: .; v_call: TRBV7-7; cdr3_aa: CASSFRQGTNEKLFF